These 23 T cell receptor beta chains originate from one sample sequenced in a study of identical twins. One entry per CDR3 protein results from TCRdb running MiXCR on the 5' RACE reads. Found here are 350,000 or so distinct CDR3 sequences, approximately 9.1% of them singletons; the top ten hold about 9.1%. Sequencing input: naive T cells sorted from blood. Receptors originate from a woman aged 45-60 years in good health.

This clonotype has at least ten counts. The chain has TRBV5-1 and TRBJ2-1, with no clear D. The CDR3 is 14 residues long. Germline V gene lookup returns CDR1 SGHRS and CDR2 YFSETQ. The V and J ends lost 2 bases and 0 bases respectively, with 6 bases between them. This chain's CDR3 is CASSFTNSYNEQFF. The CDR3 DNA follows: TGCGCCAGCAGCTTCACAAACTCCTACAATGAGCAGTTCTTC.

This rearrangement joins TRBV12-3 or TRBV12-4 to TRBJ2-7; 8 bases map to TRBD2. The CDR3 totals 14 residues. Losses at the gene ends were 6 bases for V and 5 bases for J; bases not matched to a gene: 9. CDR3 sequence: CASRPGLDAHEQYF. The CDR3 DNA reads TGTGCCAGCAGACCGGGACTAGATGCCCACGAGCAGTACTTC.

The chain employs TRBV3-1 and TRBJ2-1, with a tentative D call TRBD2 (5 bases). The CDR3 spans 15 residues. Germline V gene data show CDR1 as LGHDT and CDR2 as YNNKEL (reference sequence). The V end lost 3 bases, the J end lost 2 bases, and 11 bases lay between the germline ends. CDR3 bases: TGTGCCAGCAGCCATGAGGGTTCGACCTACAATGAGCAGTTCTTC. This codes for CASSHEGSTYNEQFF.

The chain joins TRBV7-3 to TRBJ2-2; 8 bases agree with TRBD2. The CDR3 is made up of 14 amino acids. Germline V CDR1 and CDR2: SGHTA, FQGTGA. J was trimmed by 5 bases and V by 1 base; bases with no gene match: 0. The CDR3 sequence: CASSLKRETGELFF. CDR3 sequence (DNA): TGTGCCAGCAGCTTAAAGCGGGAGACCGGGGAGCTGTTTTTT.

In its sample, this clonotype was seen a few times. J is TRBJ2-1 and V is TRBV27; D gene unclear. The V end was cut by 2 bases, the J end by 7 bases, with 12 bases between. The CDR3 totals 14 residues. Germline V gives CDR1 MNHEY, CDR2 SMNVEV (reference sequence). CDR3 amino acids: CASSLPPAGNEQFF. CDR3 nucleotide sequence: TGTGCCAGCAGTTTACCACCGGCCGGGAATGAGCAGTTCTTC.

The rearrangement joins TRBV20-1 to TRBJ2-7; 8 positions agree with TRBD2. From germline, CDR1 is DFQATT and CDR2 SNEGSKA (reference sequence). The CDR3 contains 14 residues. Germline trimming cut 6 bases from V and 1 base from J; bases unmatched to any gene: 8. CDR3: CSAIVSGVSYEQYF. The CDR3 DNA is TGCAGTGCCATCGTTAGCGGGGTTTCCTACGAGCAGTACTTC.

The CDR3 nucleotides are TGTGCCAGCAGCGCCACTCGACAGGGGGCATCCGGGGGTTTCTTT. Translation gives CASSATRQGASGGFF. The chain recombines TRBV7-9 with TRBJ1-1, with TRBD1 matching over 10 bases. The V gene's germline CDR1 is SEHNR and CDR2 FQNEAQ (reference sequence). With 5 bases clipped from V and 13 bases from J, the junction kept 16 bases outside the gene matches. This CDR3 has 15 amino acids.

This clonotype was counted between two and nine times. The chain carries TRBV14 and TRBJ1-2; no definite D call. V was shortened by 4 bases and J by 3 bases, with 12 bases between the two germline ends. Germline assignment: CDR1 SGHDN and CDR2 FVKESK. The CDR3 is 14 residues long. The CDR3 region has the DNA TGTGCCAGCAGCCTTTACGGAGTAGACTATGGCTACACCTTC. This translates into CASSLYGVDYGYTF.

At least ten counts were recorded for this clonotype. This chain links TRBV20-1 with TRBJ1-2; the D is unclear. CDR3 length: 18 amino acids. V lost 5 bases and J lost 2, with 27 bases in between. Germline V gene lookup returns CDR1 DFQATT and CDR2 SNEGSKA (reference sequence). DNA of the CDR3: TGCAGTGCTGACAACATCCCTCAGAGGCACTCGAACAACTATGGCTACACCTTC. Translated: CSADNIPQRHSNNYGYTF.

The chain carries TRBV29-1 and TRBJ2-5; a possible D gene is TRBD2 (5 bases). Between the trimmed V and J ends, which lost 8 bases and 5 bases, there was a span of 15 bases. Germline values: CDR1 SQVTM, CDR2 ANQGSEA. The CDR3 is 12 residues long. CDR3 amino acids: CSQISGEETQYF. The DNA of the CDR3 is TGCAGCCAAATCTCCGGGGAGGAGACCCAGTACTTC.

The rearrangement uses TRBV18 and TRBJ2-3, with D tentatively TRBD2 (5 bases). The CDR3 has 15 amino acids. Between the trimmed V and J ends, which lost 5 bases and 1 base, there was a span of 13 bases. The germline V gene has CDR1 KGHSH and CDR2 LQKENI. For the CDR3, the DNA is TGTGCCAGCTCATCAAGCGGAGTGCGCACAGATACGCAGTATTTT. It yields the protein CASSSSGVRTDTQYF.

This clonotype was observed a handful of times. The chain employs TRBV5-1 and TRBJ1-4, with D uncertain. With 0 bases removed from V and 6 bases from J, the gap between germline ends came to 12 bases. CDR3 length equals 15 residues. Germline V gene data show CDR1 as SGHRS and CDR2 as YFSETQ. The CDR3: CASSLGGGVDEKLFF. DNA for the CDR3: TGCGCCAGCAGCTTGGGGGGAGGAGTGGATGAAAAACTGTTTTTT.

This clonotype was observed at least ten times. The chain combines TRBV12-3 or TRBV12-4 with TRBJ2-1; TRBD2 aligns across 9 bases. This CDR3 has 15 residues. V shed 1 base, J shed 4 bases, and the junction held 2 bases outside the gene matches. CDR3 region: CASSLVLAGYNEQFF. The DNA of the CDR3 is TGTGCCAGCAGTTTAGTACTAGCGGGTTACAATGAGCAGTTCTTC.

The rearrangement joins TRBV24-1 to TRBJ2-5; unclear D gene. This CDR3 is built from 12 residues. Trimming stripped 3 bases from V and 5 bases from J, with 6 bases between. Germline V CDR1 and CDR2: KGHDR, SFDVKD. CDR3 DNA: TGTGCCACCAGTGATCCCATGGAGACCCAGTACTTC. The encoded protein is CATSDPMETQYF.

This clonotype has only a few counts. The chain employs TRBV19 and TRBJ2-1, with a possible D match to TRBD2 (5 bases). V was pared by 6 bases and J by 9 bases, with 33 bases between. Germline V gives CDR1 LNHDA, CDR2 SQIVND (reference sequence). This CDR3 is 19 amino acids long. The CDR3 sequence: CASRVPRWVRNSTGCEQFF. The CDR3 coding sequence is TGTGCCAGTAGGGTCCCGAGATGGGTGCGGAACTCCACGGGGTGTGAGCAGTTCTTC.

In its sample, this clonotype was seen many times. This chain connects TRBV29-1 to TRBJ2-5; 7 bases match TRBD1. CDR3 length: 13 amino acids. V dropped 7 bases and J dropped 4; count of bases not matched to a gene: 9. Germline lookup yields CDR1 SQVTM and CDR2 ANQGSEA. The CDR3 bases are TGCAGCGCTGCAGGGGGTGGAAGAGAGACCCAGTACTTC. Residues: CSAAGGGRETQYF.

This chain connects TRBV19 to TRBJ2-4; D is possibly TRBD2 (6 bases). The CDR3 consists of 15 residues. V shed 5 bases and J shed 4 bases, with 15 bases lying between them. Germline CDR1 and CDR2: LNHDA and SQIVND (reference sequence). The CDR3 DNA sequence: TGTGCCAGTAGTCCCCGGGACGCGGGGAAAAACATTCAGTACTTC. Its translation: CASSPRDAGKNIQYF.

This clonotype turned up a few times. The V and J genes are TRBV3-1 and TRBJ1-6, with D perhaps matching TRBD1 (6 bases). The CDR3 consists of 16 residues. Germline V CDR1 and CDR2: LGHDT, YNNKEL (reference sequence). Trimming cost V 1 base and J 5 bases, with 12 bases left between them. The CDR3 protein is CASSQVLGQNNSPLHF. The CDR3 coding sequence is TGTGCCAGCAGCCAAGTTTTAGGACAGAATAATTCACCCCTCCACTTT.

This clonotype was recorded a few times. The CDR3 loop reads CASSLAGGVGDTQYF. The CDR3 DNA reads TGTGCCAGCAGTTTAGCGGGGGGGGTTGGAGATACGCAGTATTTT. The chain is built from TRBV12-3 or TRBV12-4 and TRBJ2-3; 7 bases are shared with TRBD2. The junction had 5 bases not matched to a gene; V was cut back by 0 bases and J by 5 bases. CDR3 length: 15 residues.

This clonotype was counted a few times. The chain recombines TRBV20-1 with TRBJ2-5; a weak D match, TRBD2 (5 bases). Trimming took off 6 bases at V and 2 bases at J, with 19 bases between the two ends. Germline CDR1 and CDR2: DFQATT and SNEGSKA (reference sequence). The CDR3 consists of 15 residues. CDR3 DNA: TGCAGTGCGCCGAGCATGGGAGTCAATCAAGAGACCCAGTACTTC. Encoded protein: CSAPSMGVNQETQYF.

The chain combines TRBV11-3 with TRBJ2-1; 13 nucleotides align to TRBD2. Germline V gives CDR1 SGHNT, CDR2 YENEEA. The CDR3 sequence is 14 residues long. Trimming removed 5 bases from V and 10 bases from J; junction bases left unmatched: 5. The CDR3 DNA follows: TGTGCCAGCAGCCGGACTAGCGGGAGTGGCGAGCAGTTCTTC. Its translation: CASSRTSGSGEQFF.

This clonotype turned up a few times. J is TRBJ2-7 and V is TRBV7-8, with 8 bases aligning to TRBD2. This CDR3 is built from 15 residues. Germline V gene sequence: CDR1 SGHVS, CDR2 FQNEAQ. V dropped 5 bases and J dropped 0; count of bases not matched to a gene: 6. The CDR3 spells CASSRTSLSSYEQYV. The CDR3 bases are TGTGCCAGCAGCAGGACTAGCCTGAGCTCCTACGAGCAGTACGTC.

This clonotype was detected a few times. The V gene is TRBV2, the J gene TRBJ2-5, with 8 nucleotides matching TRBD2. Trimming at V came to 4 bases and at J to 4 bases, leaving 8 bases not matched to a gene. Germline CDR1 and CDR2: SNHLY and FYNNEI. This CDR3 region has 15 residues. CDR3: CASSGAGGQGETQYF. The CDR3 nucleotides read TGTGCCAGCAGTGGCGCGGGAGGCCAGGGAGAGACCCAGTACTTC.